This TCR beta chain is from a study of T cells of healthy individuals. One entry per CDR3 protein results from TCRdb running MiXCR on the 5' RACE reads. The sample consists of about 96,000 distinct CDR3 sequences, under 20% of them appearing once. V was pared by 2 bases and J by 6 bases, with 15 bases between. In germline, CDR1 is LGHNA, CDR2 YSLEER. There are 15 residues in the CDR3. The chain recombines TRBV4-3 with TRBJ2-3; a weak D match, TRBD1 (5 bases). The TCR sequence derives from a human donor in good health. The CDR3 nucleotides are TGCGCCAGCAGCCAACGACAGCGCGTGGGGGATACGCAGTATTTT. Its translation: CASSQRQRVGDTQYF.